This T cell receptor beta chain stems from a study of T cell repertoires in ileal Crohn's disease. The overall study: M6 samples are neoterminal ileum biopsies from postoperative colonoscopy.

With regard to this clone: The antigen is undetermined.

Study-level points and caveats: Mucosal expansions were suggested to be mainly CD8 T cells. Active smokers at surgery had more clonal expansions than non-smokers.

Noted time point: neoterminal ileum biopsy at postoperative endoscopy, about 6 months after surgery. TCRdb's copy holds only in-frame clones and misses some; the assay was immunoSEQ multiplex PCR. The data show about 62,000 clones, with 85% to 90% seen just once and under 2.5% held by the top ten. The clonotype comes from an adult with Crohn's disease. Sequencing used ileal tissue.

In DNA, the CDR3 is TGCAGCGCGGGCAGGGGCAACACTGAAGCTTTCTTT. It codes for CSAGRGNTEAFF. The V and J genes are TRBV29-1 and TRBJ1-1; tentative D call: TRBD1 (6 bases). The V gene lost 7 bases and the J gene lost 2 bases, with 11 bases spanning the gap. This CDR3 is 12 amino acids long. From germline, CDR1 is SQVTM and CDR2 ANQGSEA. Full variable domain (missing parts from reference TRBV29-1 and TRBJ1-1): SAVISQKPSRDICQRGTSLTIQCQVDSQVTMMFWYRQQPGQSLTLIATANQGSEATYESGFVIDKFPISRPNLTFSTLTVSNMSPEDSSIYLCSAGRGNTEAFFGQGTRLTVV.